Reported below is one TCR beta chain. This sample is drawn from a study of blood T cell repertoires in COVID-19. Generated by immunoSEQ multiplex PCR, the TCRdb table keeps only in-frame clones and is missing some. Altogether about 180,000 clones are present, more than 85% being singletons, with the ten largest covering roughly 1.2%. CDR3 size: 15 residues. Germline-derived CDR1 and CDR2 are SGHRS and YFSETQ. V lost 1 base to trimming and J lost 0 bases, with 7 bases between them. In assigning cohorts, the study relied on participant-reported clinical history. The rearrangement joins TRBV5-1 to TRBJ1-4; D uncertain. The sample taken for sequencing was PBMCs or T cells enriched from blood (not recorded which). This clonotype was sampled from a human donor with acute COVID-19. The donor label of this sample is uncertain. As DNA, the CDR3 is TGCGCCAGCAGCTTGTTGCGGGCAACTAATGAAAAACTGTTTTTT. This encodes CASSLLRATNEKLFF.